Below are 6 T cell receptor beta chains sequenced from a single sample in a study of blood T cell repertoires in COVID-19. Only in-frame clones appear in the TCRdb table, and some are missing; sequencing was by immunoSEQ multiplex PCR. The sample yields 390,000 or so clones, about 89% seen once. Sequencing was carried out using peripheral blood. The receptors shown here come from a woman aged 25 to 39 with COVID-19, enrolled during active disease.

The chain has TRBV20-1 and TRBJ2-1; D is ambiguous. Germline V CDR1 and CDR2: DFQATT, SNEGSKA (reference sequence). CDR3 size: 11 residues. V gave up 1 base and J gave up 7 bases, with 5 bases separating them. In nucleotides, the CDR3 is TGCAGTGCTAGAGCCAGGAATGAGCAGTTCTTC. Its translation: CSARARNEQFF.

CDR3: CASSLASVGLAGVETQYF. In DNA form, the CDR3 reads TGCGCCAGCAGCCTGGCGTCTGTGGGACTAGCGGGAGTTGAGACCCAGTACTTC. The chain combines TRBV5-1 with TRBJ2-5; the match to TRBD2 covers 14 bases. Per the germline V gene, CDR1 is SGHRS and CDR2 is YFSETQ. The CDR3 has 18 amino acids. J gave up 5 bases and V 4 bases, and 13 bases lay outside the gene matches.

The chain links TRBV6-6 to TRBJ1-5; no definite D call. Germline loops: CDR1 MNHNY, CDR2 SVGAGI (reference sequence). This CDR3 spans 12 amino acids. The V end was cut by 3 bases, the J end by 7 bases, with 7 bases between. The CDR3 nucleotides are TGTGCCAGCAGTTATACGGGACAGCCCCAGCATTTT. Amino acids: CASSYTGQPQHF.

In its sample, this clone was seen a few times. The rearrangement links TRBV28 to TRBJ1-2; unclear D gene. The CDR3 runs to 14 residues. V lost 6 bases to trimming and J lost 4 bases, with 15 bases between them. In germline, CDR1 is MDHEN, CDR2 SYDVKM. The CDR3 nucleotides read TGTGCCAGCAGCCCTCCGAGGGCTAGCTATGGCTACACCTTC. Translated: CASSPPRASYGYTF.

The genes are TRBV19 and TRBJ2-1, with no clear D. V lost 3 bases and J 9 bases, leaving 12 bases between the germline ends. Germline CDR1 LNHDA, CDR2 SQIVND (reference sequence). This CDR3 has 13 residues. CDR3 residues: CASSIQTASEQFF. CDR3 coding DNA: TGTGCCAGTAGTATCCAGACTGCAAGTGAGCAGTTCTTC. The variable domain in full, completed from reference TRBV19 and TRBJ2-1, reads DGGITQSPKYLFRKEGQNVTLSCEQNLNHDAMYWYRQDPGQGLRLIYYSQIVNDFQKGDIAEGYSVSREKKESFPLTVTSAQKNPTAFYLCASSIQTASEQFFGPGTRLTVL.

The chain uses TRBV27 and TRBJ1-5, with D perhaps matching TRBD1 (6 bases). Trimming took off 10 bases at V and 2 bases at J, with 21 bases between the two ends. Germline CDR1 and CDR2: MNHEY and SMNVEV (reference sequence). This CDR3 is 16 amino acids long. As DNA, the CDR3 is TGTGCCAAAAGAAGGGGGGCGGGGGTACGCAATCAGCCCCAGCATTTT. Its translation is CAKRRGAGVRNQPQHF.